These 5 T cell receptor beta chains share one sample of origin, sequenced in a study of control samples from healthy donors and cancer patients. The assay was immunoSEQ multiplex PCR, and TCRdb's table has in-frame clones only and misses some. The sample lists 350,000 to 450,000 clones, over 75% seen once, with around 6.4% in the top ten. The specimen was PBMCs. The receptors stem from a man in his forties or fifties with head and neck cancer.

The chain combines TRBV5-1 with TRBJ2-7, with 7 bases that match TRBD1. Trimming took 4 bases from V and 4 from J; bases not matched to a gene: 11. There are 15 residues in the CDR3. The V gene's germline CDR1 is SGHRS and CDR2 YFSETQ. The CDR3, as DNA: TGCGCCAGCAGCGCCTCGACAGGGTATCAATACGAGCAGTACTTC. Protein: CASSASTGYQYEQYF.

This clone was picked up one time. V and J are TRBV27 and TRBJ1-1, with 9 bases aligning to TRBD1. The CDR3 sequence is 14 residues long. Losses at the gene ends were 5 bases for V and 2 bases for J; bases not matched to a gene: 3. CDR1 is MNHEY, CDR2 SMNVEV, per germline (reference sequence). The CDR3 region has the DNA TGTGCCAGCAGTCCGGGACAGGGTAACACTGAAGCTTTCTTT. The encoded protein is CASSPGQGNTEAFF.

The chain is built from TRBV30 and TRBJ2-1; D remains unclear. This CDR3 is 14 amino acids long. The V end was cut by 2 bases, the J end by 0 bases, with 8 bases between. The germline V gene encodes CDR1 GTSNPN and CDR2 SVGIG (reference sequence). The chain's CDR3 is CAWSPSFSYNEQFF. In DNA form, the CDR3 reads TGTGCCTGGAGTCCCTCGTTCTCCTACAATGAGCAGTTCTTC.

The gene calls are TRBV5-4 and TRBJ2-5, with D uncertain. With 5 bases removed from V and 3 bases from J, the gap between germline ends came to 11 bases. CDR3 size: 13 residues. CDR1 SGHNT and CDR2 YYREEE come from the germline V gene (reference sequence). The CDR3 region has the DNA TGTGCCAGCAGGAGGAGCTCCAAAGAGACCCAGTACTTC. This encodes CASRRSSKETQYF.

A word on this clone: Other DNA variants within this sample encode the same CDR3. The V call is TRBV12-3 or TRBV12-4, the J call TRBJ1-2; D unclear. The germline V and J ends were trimmed by 1 base and 4 bases, with 7 bases remaining between them. The CDR3 has 13 residues. Here the CDR3 DNA reads TGTGCCAGCAGTTTAGGGCCGAGCTATGGCTACACCTTC. It specifies CASSLGPSYGYTF.